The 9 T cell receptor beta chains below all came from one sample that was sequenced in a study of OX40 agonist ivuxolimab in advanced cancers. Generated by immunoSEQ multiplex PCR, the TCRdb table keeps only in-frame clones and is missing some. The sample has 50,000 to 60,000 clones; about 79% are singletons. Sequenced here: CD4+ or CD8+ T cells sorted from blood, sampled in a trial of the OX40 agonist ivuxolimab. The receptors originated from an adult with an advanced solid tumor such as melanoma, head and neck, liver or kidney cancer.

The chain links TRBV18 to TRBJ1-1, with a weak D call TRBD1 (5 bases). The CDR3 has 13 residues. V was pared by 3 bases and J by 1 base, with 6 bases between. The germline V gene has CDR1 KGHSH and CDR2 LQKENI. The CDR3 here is CASSPGPNTEAFF. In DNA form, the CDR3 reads TGTGCCAGCTCACCGGGACCGAACACTGAAGCTTTCTTT.

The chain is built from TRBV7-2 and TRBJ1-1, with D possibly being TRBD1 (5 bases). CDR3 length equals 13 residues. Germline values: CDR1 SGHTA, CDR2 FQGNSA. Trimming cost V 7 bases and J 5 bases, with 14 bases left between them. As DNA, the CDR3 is TGTGCCAGCACCCCCCCAGGGAGGACTGAAGCTTTCTTT. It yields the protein CASTPPGRTEAFF.

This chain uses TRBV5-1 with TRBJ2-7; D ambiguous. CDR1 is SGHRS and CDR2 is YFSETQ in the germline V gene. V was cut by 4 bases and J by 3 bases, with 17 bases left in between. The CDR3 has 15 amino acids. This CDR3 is CASSSRAPPDYEQYF. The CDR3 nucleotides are TGCGCCAGCAGCAGTAGGGCCCCCCCCGACTACGAGCAGTACTTC.

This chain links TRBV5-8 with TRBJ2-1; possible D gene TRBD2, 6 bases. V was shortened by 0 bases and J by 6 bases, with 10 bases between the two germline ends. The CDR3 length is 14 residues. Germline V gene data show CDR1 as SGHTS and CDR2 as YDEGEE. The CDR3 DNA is TGTGCCAGCAGCTTGGGGTCAGCGGGCAATGAGCAGTTCTTC. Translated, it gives CASSLGSAGNEQFF.

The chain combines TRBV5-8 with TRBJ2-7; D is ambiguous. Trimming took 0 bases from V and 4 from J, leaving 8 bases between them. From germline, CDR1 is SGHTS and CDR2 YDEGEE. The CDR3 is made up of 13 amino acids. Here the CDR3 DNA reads TGTGCCAGCAGCTTGGTAAGGAAGTACGAGCAGTACTTC. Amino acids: CASSLVRKYEQYF. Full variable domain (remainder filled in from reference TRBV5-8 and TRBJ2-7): EAGVTQSPTHLIKTRGQQATLRCSPISGHTSVYWYQQALGLGLQFLLWYDEGEERNRGNFPPRFSGRQFPNYSSELNVNALELEDSALYLCASSLVRKYEQYFGPGTRLTVT.

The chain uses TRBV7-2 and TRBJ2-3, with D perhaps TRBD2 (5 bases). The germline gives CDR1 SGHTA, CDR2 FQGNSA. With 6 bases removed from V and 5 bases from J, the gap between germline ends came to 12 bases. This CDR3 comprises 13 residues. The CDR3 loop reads CASRGAGGDTQYF. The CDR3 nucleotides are TGTGCCAGCAGAGGTGCAGGAGGAGATACGCAGTATTTT.

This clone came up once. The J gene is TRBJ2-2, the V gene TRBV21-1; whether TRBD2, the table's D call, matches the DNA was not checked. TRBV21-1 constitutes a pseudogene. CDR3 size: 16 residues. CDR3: CASAREAGPNTGELFF. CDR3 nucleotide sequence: TGTGCCAGCGCAAGGGAGGCGGGACCGAACACCGGGGAGCTGTTTTTT.

As DNA, the CDR3 is TGTGCCAGCAGTGACTGGACTTCTAGCACAGATACGCAGTATTTT. Protein sequence: CASSDWTSSTDTQYF. The V and J genes are TRBV6-4 and TRBJ2-3; possibly TRBD2 for D (5 bases). This CDR3 has 15 amino acids. V was pared by 1 base and J by 0 bases, with 8 bases between. The germline V gene encodes CDR1 MRHNA and CDR2 SNTAGT.

In DNA, the CDR3 is TGTGCCTGGAGTACTAGGACACGTGGTAATCAGCCCCAGCATTTT. Translated: CAWSTRTRGNQPQHF. The genes are TRBV30 and TRBJ1-5, with D perhaps TRBD1 (5 bases). V shed 2 bases and J shed 4 bases, with 15 bases lying between them. CDR3 size: 15 residues. Germline loops: CDR1 GTSNPN, CDR2 SVGIG (reference sequence).